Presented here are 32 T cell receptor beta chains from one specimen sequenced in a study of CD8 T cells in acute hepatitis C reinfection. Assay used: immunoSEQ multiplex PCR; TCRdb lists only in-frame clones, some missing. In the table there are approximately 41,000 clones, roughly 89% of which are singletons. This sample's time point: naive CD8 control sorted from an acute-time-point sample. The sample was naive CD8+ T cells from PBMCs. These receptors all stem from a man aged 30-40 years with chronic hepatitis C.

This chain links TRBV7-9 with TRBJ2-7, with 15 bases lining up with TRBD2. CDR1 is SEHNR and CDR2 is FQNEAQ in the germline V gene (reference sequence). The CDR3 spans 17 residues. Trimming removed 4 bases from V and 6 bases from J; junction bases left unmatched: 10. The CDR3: CASSYGLAGGQGAEQYF. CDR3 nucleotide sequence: TGTGCCAGCAGCTACGGACTAGCGGGAGGGCAGGGGGCCGAGCAGTACTTC.

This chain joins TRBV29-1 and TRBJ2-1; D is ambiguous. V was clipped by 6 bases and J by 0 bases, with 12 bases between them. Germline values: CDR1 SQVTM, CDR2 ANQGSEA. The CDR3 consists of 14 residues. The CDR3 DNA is TGCAGCGTCTTCATTCGGAGCTCCTACAATGAGCAGTTCTTC. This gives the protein CSVFIRSSYNEQFF.

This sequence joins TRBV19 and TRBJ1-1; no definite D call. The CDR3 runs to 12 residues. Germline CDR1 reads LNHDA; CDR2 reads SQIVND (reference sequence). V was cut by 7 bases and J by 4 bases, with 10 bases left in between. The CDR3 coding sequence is TGTGCCAGTATGGAGGGAACCACTGAAGCTTTCTTT. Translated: CASMEGTTEAFF.

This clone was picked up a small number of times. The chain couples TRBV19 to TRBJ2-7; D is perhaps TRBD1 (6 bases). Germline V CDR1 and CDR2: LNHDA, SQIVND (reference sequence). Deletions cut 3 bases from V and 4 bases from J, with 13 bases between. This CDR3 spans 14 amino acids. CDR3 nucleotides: TGTGCCAGTAGTATGCGGCCAGGGGCATACGAGCAGTACTTC. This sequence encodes CASSMRPGAYEQYF.

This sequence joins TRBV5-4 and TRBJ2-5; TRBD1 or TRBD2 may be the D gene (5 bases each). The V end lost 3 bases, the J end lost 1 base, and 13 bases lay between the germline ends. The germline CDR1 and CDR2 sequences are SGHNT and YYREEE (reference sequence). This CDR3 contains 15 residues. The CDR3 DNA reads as TGTGCCAGCAGCTCCGAGAGAGGGACCCAAGAGACCCAGTACTTC. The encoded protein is CASSSERGTQETQYF.

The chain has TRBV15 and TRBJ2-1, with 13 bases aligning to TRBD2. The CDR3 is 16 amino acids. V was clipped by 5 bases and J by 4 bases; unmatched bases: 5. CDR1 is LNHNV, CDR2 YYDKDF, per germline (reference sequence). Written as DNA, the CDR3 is TGTGCCACCAGCTCCCGGACTAGCGGGAGTTACAATGAGCAGTTCTTC. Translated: CATSSRTSGSYNEQFF.

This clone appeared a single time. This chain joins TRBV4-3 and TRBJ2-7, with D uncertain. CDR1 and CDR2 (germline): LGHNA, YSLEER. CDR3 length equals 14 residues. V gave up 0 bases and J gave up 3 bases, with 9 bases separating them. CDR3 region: CASSQDRVGYEQYF. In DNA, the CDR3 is TGCGCCAGCAGCCAAGATCGGGTGGGCTACGAGCAGTACTTC.

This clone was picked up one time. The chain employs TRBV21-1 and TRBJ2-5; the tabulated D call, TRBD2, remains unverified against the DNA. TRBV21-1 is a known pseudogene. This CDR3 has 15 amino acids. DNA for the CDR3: TGTGCCAGCAGCTACCCCTGGGACTACGGAGAGACCCAGTACTTC. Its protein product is CASSYPWDYGETQYF.

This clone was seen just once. The DNA for the CDR3 is TGTGCCAGCAAATTATCGACAGGGTCAGATACGCAGTATTTT. This gives the protein CASKLSTGSDTQYF. This sequence joins TRBV27 and TRBJ2-3; 7 bases map to TRBD1. Trimming at V came to 7 bases and at J to 4 bases, leaving 8 bases not matched to a gene. Per the germline V gene, CDR1 is MNHEY and CDR2 is SMNVEV (reference sequence). This CDR3 region has 14 residues.

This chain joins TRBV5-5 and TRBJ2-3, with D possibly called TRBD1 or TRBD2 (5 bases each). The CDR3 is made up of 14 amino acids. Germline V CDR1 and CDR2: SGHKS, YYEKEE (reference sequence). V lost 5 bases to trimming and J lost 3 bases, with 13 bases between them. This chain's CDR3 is CASSSGTGTDTQYF. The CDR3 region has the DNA TGTGCCAGCAGTTCCGGGACGGGGACAGATACGCAGTATTTT. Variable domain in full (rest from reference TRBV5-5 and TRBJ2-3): DAGVTQSPTHLIKTRGQQVTLRCSPISGHKSVSWYQQVLGQGPQFIFQYYEKEERGRGNFPDRFSARQFPNYSSELNVNALLLGDSALYLCASSSGTGTDTQYFGPGTRLTVL.

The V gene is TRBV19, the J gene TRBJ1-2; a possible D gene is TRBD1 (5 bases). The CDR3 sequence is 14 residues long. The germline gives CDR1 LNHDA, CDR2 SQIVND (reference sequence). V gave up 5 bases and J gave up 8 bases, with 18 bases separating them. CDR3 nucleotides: TGTGCCAGTAGTTCCCCGACAGCGTACTTGGGCTACACCTTC. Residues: CASSSPTAYLGYTF.

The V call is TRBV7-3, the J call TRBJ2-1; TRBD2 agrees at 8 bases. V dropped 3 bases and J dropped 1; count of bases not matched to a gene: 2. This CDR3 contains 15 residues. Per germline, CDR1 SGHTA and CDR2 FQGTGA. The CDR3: CASSFAGGSYNEQFF. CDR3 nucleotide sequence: TGTGCCAGCAGCTTCGCGGGGGGTTCCTACAATGAGCAGTTCTTC. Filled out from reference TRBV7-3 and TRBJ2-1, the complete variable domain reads GAGVSQTPSNKVTEKGKYVELRCDPISGHTALYWYRQSLGQGPEFLIYFQGTGAADDSGLPNDRFFAVRPEGSVSTLKIQRTERGDSAVYLCASSFAGGSYNEQFFGPGTRLTVL.

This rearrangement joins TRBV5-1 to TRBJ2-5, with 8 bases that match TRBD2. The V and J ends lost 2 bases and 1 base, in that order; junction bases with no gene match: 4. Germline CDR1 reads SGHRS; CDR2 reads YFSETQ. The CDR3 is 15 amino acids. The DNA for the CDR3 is TGCGCCAGCAGCTTCAGCGGGGGCCTCCAAGAGACCCAGTACTTC. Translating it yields CASSFSGGLQETQYF. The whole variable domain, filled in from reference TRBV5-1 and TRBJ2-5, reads KAGVTQTPRYLIKTRGQQVTLSCSPISGHRSVSWYQQTPGQGLQFLFEYFSETQRNKGNFPGRFSGRQFSNSRSEMNVSTLELGDSALYLCASSFSGGLQETQYFGPGTRLLVL.

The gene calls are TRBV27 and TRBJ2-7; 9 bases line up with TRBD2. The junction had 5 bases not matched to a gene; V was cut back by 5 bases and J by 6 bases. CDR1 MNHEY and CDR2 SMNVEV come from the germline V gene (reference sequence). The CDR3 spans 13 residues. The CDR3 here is CASSVAGDFEQYF. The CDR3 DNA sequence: TGTGCCAGCAGTGTAGCGGGAGACTTCGAGCAGTACTTC.

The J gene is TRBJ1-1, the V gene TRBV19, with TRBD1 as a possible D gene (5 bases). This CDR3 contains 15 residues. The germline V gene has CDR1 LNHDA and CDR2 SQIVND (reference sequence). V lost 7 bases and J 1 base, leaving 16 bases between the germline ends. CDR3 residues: CASKYGTGENTEAFF. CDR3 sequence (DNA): TGTGCCAGTAAGTACGGGACGGGGGAGAACACTGAAGCTTTCTTT. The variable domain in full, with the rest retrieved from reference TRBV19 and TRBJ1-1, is DGGITQSPKYLFRKEGQNVTLSCEQNLNHDAMYWYRQDPGQGLRLIYYSQIVNDFQKGDIAEGYSVSREKKESFPLTVTSAQKNPTAFYLCASKYGTGENTEAFFGQGTRLTVV.

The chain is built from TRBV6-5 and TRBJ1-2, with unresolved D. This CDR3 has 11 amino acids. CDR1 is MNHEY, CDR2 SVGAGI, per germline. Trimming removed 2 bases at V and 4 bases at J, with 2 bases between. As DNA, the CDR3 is TGTGCCAGCAGTTACGGCTATGGCTACACCTTC. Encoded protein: CASSYGYGYTF.

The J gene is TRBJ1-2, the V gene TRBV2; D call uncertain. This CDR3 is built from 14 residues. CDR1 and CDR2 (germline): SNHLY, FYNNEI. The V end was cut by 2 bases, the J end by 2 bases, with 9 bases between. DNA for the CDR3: TGTGCCAGCAGTGAATCTAACGGCAACTATGGCTACACCTTC. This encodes CASSESNGNYGYTF.

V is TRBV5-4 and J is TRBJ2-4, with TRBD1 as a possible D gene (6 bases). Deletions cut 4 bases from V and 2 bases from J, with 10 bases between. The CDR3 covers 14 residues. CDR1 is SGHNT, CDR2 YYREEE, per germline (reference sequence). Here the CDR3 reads CASSPGQSKNIQYF. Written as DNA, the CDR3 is TGTGCCAGCAGCCCGGGACAATCCAAAAACATTCAGTACTTC.

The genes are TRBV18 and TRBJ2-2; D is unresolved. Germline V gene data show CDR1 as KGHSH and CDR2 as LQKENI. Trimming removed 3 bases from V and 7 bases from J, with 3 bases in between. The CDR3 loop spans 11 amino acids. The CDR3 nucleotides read TGTGCCAGCTCACCGGACGGGGAGCTGTTTTTT. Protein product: CASSPDGELFF.

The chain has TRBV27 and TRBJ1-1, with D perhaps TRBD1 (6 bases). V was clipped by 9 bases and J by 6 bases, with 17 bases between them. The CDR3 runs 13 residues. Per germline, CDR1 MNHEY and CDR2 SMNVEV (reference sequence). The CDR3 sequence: CASGTGGTAEAFF. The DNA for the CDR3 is TGTGCCAGTGGAACCGGGGGCACCGCTGAAGCTTTCTTT.

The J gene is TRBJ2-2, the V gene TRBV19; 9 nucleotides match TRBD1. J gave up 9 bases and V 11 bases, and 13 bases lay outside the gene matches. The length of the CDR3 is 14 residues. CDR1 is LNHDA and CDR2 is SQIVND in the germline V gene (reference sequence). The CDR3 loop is CAVGTGTGLRELFF. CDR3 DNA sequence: TGTGCCGTGGGAACGGGGACAGGGTTGAGGGAGCTGTTTTTT.

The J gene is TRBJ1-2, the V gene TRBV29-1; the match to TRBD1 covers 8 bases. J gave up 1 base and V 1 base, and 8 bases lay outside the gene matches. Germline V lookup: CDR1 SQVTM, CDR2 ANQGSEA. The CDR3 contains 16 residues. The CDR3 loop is CSVEAVAGGDNYGYTF. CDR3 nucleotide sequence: TGCAGCGTTGAAGCGGTAGCAGGGGGCGATAACTATGGCTACACCTTC.

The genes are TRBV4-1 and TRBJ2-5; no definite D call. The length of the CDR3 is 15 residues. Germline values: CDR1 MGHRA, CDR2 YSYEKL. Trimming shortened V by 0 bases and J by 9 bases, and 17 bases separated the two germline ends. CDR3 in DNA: TGCGCCAGCAGCCAAGAGTACGGCGGTTTGGTGGCCCAGTACTTC. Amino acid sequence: CASSQEYGGLVAQYF.

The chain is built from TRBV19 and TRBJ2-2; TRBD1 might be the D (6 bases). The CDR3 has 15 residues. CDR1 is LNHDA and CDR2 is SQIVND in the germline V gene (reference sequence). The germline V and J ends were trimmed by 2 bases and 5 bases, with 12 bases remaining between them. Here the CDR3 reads CASSILTGSTGELFF. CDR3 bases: TGTGCCAGTAGTATATTAACAGGGTCTACCGGGGAGCTGTTTTTT.

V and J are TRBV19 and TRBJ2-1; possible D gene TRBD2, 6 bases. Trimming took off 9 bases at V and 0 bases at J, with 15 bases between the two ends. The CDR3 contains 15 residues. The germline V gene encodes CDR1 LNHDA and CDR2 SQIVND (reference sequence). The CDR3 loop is CASQSRELSYNEQFF. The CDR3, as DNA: TGTGCCAGCCAAAGTCGGGAGCTCTCCTACAATGAGCAGTTCTTC.

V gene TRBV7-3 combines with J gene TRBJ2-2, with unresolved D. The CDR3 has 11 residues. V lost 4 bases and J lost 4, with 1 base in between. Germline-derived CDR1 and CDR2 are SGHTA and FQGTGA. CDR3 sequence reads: CASSSTGELFF. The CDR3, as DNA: TGTGCCAGCAGCTCCACCGGGGAGCTGTTTTTT.

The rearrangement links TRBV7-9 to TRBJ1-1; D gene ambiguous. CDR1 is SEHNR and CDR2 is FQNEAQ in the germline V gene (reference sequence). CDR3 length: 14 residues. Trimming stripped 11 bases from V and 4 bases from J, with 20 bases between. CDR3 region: CACPAGPGGTEAFF. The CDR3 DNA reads TGTGCCTGCCCCGCAGGCCCCGGAGGCACTGAAGCTTTCTTT.

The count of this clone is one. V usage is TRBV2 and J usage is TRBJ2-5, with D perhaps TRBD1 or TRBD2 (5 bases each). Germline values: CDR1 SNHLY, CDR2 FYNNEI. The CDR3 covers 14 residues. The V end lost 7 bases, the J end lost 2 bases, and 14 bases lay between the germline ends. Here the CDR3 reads CASTLRDEQETQYF. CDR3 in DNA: TGTGCCAGCACCCTCCGGGACGAACAAGAGACCCAGTACTTC.

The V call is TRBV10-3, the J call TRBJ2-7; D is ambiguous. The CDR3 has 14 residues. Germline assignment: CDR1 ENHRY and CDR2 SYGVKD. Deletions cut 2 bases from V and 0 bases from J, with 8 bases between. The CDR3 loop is CAISEPFHSYEQYF. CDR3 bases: TGTGCCATCAGTGAGCCTTTCCACTCCTACGAGCAGTACTTC.

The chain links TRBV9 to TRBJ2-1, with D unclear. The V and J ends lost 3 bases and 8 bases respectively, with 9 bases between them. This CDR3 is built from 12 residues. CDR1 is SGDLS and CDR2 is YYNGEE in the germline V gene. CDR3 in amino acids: CASSGRPDEQFF. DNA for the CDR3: TGTGCCAGCAGCGGTAGGCCGGATGAGCAGTTCTTC.

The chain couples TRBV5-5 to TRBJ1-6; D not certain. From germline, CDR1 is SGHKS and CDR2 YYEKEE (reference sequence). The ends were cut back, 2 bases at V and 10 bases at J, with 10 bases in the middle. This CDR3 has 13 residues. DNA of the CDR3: TGTGCCAGCAGCTTTGATGTCGTGTCACCCCTCCACTTT. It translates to CASSFDVVSPLHF.

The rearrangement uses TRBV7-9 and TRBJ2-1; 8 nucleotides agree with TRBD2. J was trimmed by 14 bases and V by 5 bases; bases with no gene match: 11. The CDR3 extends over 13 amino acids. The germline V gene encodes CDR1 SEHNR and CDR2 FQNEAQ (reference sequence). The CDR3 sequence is CASSPPLAREEFF. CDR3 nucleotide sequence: TGTGCCAGCAGCCCCCCGCTAGCGCGGGAGGAGTTCTTC.